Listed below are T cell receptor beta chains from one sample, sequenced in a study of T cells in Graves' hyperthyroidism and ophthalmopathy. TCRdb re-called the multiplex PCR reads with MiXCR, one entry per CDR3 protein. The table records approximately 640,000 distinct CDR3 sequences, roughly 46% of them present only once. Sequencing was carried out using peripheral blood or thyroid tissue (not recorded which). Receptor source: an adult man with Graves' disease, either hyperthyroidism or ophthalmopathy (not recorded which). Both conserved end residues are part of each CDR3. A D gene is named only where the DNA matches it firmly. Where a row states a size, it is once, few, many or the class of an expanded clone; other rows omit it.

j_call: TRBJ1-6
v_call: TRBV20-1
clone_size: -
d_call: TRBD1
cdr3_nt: TGCAGTGCTCGGCCCGGACAGGGGTTCGGTTCACCCCTCCACTTT
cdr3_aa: CSARPGQGFGSPLHF

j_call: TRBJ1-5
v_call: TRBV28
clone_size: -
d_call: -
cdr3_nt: TGTGCCAGCAGTTTGGGGGTTAGCAGGGGCAATCAGCCCCAGCATTTT
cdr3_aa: CASSLGVSRGNQPQHF

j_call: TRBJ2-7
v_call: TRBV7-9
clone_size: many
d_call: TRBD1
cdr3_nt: TGTGCCAGCACCAGGGACAGGGGCGAGCAGTACTTC
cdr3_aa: CASTRDRGEQYF

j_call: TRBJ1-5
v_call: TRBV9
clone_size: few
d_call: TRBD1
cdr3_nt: TGTGCCAGCAGCGCGGGACAGGGAGACAATCAGCCCCAGCATTTT
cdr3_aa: CASSAGQGDNQPQHF

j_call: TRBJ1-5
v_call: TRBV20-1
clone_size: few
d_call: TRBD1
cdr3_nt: TGCAGTGCTGGCCCGGACACAGGGGAAACAGATCAGCCCCAGCATTTT
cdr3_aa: CSAGPDTGETDQPQHF

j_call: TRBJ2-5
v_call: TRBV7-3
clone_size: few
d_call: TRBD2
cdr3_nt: TGTGCCAGCAGCTTAGAGGGACTAGCGAAAGAGACCCAGTACTTC
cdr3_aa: CASSLEGLAKETQYF

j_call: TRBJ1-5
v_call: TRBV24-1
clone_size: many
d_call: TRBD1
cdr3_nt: TGTGCCACCGCTTTCAAGACGGGACAGGGGGCTTGGGATCAGCCCCAGCATTTT
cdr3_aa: CATAFKTGQGAWDQPQHF

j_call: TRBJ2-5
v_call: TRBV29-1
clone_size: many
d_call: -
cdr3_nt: TGCAGCGTTGAACGGGGTCCGGCGGCCCAGTACTTC
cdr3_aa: CSVERGPAAQYF

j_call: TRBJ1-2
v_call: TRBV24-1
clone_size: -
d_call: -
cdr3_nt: TGTGCCACCAGTGATGGCTCCCTTCTATTCGGCTACACCTTC
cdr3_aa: CATSDGSLLFGYTF

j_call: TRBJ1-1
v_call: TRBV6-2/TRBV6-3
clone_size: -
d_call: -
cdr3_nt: TGTGCCAGCAGTTACTCACTCTTGGACCGTTCGAACACTGAAGCTTTCTTT
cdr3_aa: CASSYSLLDRSNTEAFF

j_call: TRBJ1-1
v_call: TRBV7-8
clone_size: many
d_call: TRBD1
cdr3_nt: TGTGCCAGCAGCTCAAACAGGGGGGGCATGAACACTGAAGCTTTCTTT
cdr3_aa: CASSSNRGGMNTEAFF

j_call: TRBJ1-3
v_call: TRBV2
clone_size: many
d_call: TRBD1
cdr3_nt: TGTGCCGGAAGGACAGGGAGGTCCCCTGGAAACACCATATATTTT
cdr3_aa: CAGRTGRSPGNTIYF

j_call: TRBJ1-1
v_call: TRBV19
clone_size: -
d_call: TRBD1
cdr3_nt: TGTGCCAGTAGTCCTCGGACAGGGGGGCACACTGAAGCTTTCTTT
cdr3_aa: CASSPRTGGHTEAFF

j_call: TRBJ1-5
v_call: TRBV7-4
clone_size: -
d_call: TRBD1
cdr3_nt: TGTGCCAGCAGGGGGACAGGGACCCATCAGCCCCAGCATTTT
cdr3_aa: CASRGTGTHQPQHF

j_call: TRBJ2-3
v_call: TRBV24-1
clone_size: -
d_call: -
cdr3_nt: TGTGCCACCAGTGCGAAAGATACGCAGTATTTT
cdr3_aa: CATSAKDTQYF

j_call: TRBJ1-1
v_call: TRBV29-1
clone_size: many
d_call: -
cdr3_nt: TGCAGCGTTATGGACACCCCAAGGAACACTGAAGCTTTCTTT
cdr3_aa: CSVMDTPRNTEAFF

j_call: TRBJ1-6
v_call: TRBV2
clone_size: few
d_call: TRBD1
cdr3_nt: TGTGCCAACGGACAGGGGCACAATTCACCCCTCCACTTT
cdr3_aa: CANGQGHNSPLHF

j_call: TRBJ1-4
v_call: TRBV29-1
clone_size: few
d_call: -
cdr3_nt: TGCAGCGTTGAAGCCCGGCAGTCAGATGAAAAACTGTTTTTT
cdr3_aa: CSVEARQSDEKLFF

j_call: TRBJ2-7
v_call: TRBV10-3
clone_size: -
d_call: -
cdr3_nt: TGTGCCATCAGTCCGGGACCCTACGAGCAGTACTTC
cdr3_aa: CAISPGPYEQYF

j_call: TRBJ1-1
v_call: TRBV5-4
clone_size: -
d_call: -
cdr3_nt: TGTGCCAGCAGCCAACCCAGGATCAACACTGAAGCTTTCTTT
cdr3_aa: CASSQPRINTEAFF

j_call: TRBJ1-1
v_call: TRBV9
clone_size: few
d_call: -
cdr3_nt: TGTGCCAGCAGCCAAGTCCCGGACGGAAACACTGAAGCTTTCTTT
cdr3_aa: CASSQVPDGNTEAFF

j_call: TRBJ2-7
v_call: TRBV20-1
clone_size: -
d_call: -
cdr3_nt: TGCAGTGCTAGAGATAAGTGGTCCTACGAGCAGTACTTC
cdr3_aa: CSARDKWSYEQYF

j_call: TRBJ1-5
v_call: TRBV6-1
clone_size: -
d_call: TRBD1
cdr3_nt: TGTGCCAGCAGCTTCCGGGACAGGGGGGTCGATCAGCCCCAGCATTTT
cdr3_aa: CASSFRDRGVDQPQHF

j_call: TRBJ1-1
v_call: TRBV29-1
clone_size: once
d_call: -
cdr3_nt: TGCAGCGTTGAAGATCCATCAGGGAACGGAGCTTTCTTT
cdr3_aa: CSVEDPSGNGAFF

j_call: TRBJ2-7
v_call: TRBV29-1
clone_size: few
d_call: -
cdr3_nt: TGCAGCGTTGAGGTGGACCTCCCCTACGAGCAGTACTTC
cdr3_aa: CSVEVDLPYEQYF

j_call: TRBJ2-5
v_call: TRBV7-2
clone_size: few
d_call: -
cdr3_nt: TGTGCCAGCAGCCCCGGGACTCTCACAGAGACCCAGTACTTC
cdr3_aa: CASSPGTLTETQYF

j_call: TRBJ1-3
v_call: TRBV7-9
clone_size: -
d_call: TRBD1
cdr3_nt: TGTGCCAGCAGCTTATCAGGGGGACGCACCATATATTTT
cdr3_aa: CASSLSGGRTIYF

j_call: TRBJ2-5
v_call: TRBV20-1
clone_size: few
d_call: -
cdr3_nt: TGCAGGATGCTAGCTAAGGACCAAGAGACCCAGTACTTC
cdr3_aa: CRMLAKDQETQYF

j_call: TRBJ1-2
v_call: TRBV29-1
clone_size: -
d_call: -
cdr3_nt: TGCAGCGTTGAAGATACTGGGGCCCAAGACGACACCTTC
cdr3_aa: CSVEDTGAQDDTF

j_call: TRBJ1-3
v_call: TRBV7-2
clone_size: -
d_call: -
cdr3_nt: TGTGCCAGCAGCTCGACAGCGAGCTCTGGAAACACCATATATTTT
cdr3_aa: CASSSTASSGNTIYF

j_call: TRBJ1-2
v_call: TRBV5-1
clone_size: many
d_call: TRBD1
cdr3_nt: TGCGCCAGCAGCTTGGTGACAGGGTCCGATGGCTACACCTTC
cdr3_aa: CASSLVTGSDGYTF

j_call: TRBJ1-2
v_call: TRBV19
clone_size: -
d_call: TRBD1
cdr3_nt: TGTGCCAGTAGTACTGAGGGACAGGGGGACTATGGCTACACCTTC
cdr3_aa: CASSTEGQGDYGYTF

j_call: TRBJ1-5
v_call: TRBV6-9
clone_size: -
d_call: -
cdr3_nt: TGTGCCAGCAGTAACTTGCCACCGTCGGTTTGGGGGAATCAGCCCCAGCATTTT
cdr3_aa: CASSNLPPSVWGNQPQHF

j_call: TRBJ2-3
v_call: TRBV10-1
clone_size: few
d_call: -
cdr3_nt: TGCGCCAGCAGTGACAGGAGCACAGATACGCAGTATTTT
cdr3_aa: CASSDRSTDTQYF

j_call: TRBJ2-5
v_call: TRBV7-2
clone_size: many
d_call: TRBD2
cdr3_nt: TGTGCCAGCTCGCGCGGGGGGGCCATTGGAGAGACCCAGTACTTC
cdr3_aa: CASSRGGAIGETQYF

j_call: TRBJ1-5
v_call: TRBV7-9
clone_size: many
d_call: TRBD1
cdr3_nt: TGTGCCAGCAGCCCTGACAGGGACCTCAATCAGCCCCAGCATTTT
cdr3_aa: CASSPDRDLNQPQHF

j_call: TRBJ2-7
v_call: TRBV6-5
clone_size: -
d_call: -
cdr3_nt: TGTGCCAGCAGTTACTCGTATGGCTCTTACGAGCAGTACTTC
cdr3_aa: CASSYSYGSYEQYF

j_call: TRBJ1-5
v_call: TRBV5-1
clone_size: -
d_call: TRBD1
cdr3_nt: TGCGCCGGCAGCTTGGGGGACAGGGGAAGTCAGCCCCAGCATTTT
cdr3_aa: CAGSLGDRGSQPQHF